These 23 T cell receptor beta chains came from one sample sequenced in a study of T cells expressing NK-cell markers (dated by TCRdb to the early 2020s). To prepare the library, 5' RACE was applied. The sequencing machine was an Illumina HiSeq 2000. TCRdb reprocessed the sequencing reads and holds a single record per CDR3 protein sequence, with no DNA. For this sample, the table gives hundreds of thousands of distinct CDR3 sequences. The ten largest clonotypes hold around 5.2% of the sample. Sequenced sample: blood T cells: a sorted CD56 or NKG2C T cell subset, CD4+ or CD8+ T cells, or bulk PBMC T cells (not recorded which). All receptors derive from a man aged 18 to 69 in good health.

The chain employs TRBV12-3 or TRBV12-4 and TRBJ2-7; TCRdb picks TRBD1, but there is no DNA to check that call. The CDR3 runs 16 residues. CDR3 sequence: CASSHIRGRGRGEQYF.

The chain recombines TRBV7-9 with TRBJ1-1. Per germline, CDR1 SEHNR and CDR2 FQNEAQ (reference sequence). CDR3 length equals 14 residues. The CDR3 protein is CASSRGDANTEAFF. The variable domain in full, with the rest retrieved from reference TRBV7-9 and TRBJ1-1, is DTGVSQNPRHKITKRGQNVTFRCDPISEHNRLYWYRQTLGQGPEFLTYFQNEAQLEKSRLLSDRFSAERPKGSFSTLEIQRTEQGDSAMYLCASSRGDANTEAFFGQGTRLTVV.

The chain recombines TRBV18 with TRBJ1-2; as DNA is missing, the TRBD1 call by TCRdb cannot be tested. Germline lookup yields CDR1 KGHSH and CDR2 LQKENI. The CDR3 extends over 15 amino acids. CDR3 amino acids: CASSPTGQGAYGYTF. Variable domain in full (rest from reference TRBV18 and TRBJ1-2): NAGVMQNPRHLVRRRGQEARLRCSPMKGHSHVYWYRQLPEEGLKFMVYLQKENIIDESGMPKERFSAEFPKEGPSILRIQQVVRGDSAAYFCASSPTGQGAYGYTFGSGTRLTVV.

The chain couples TRBV28 to TRBJ1-6. Germline loops: CDR1 MDHEN, CDR2 SYDVKM. The CDR3 has 16 residues. CDR3 amino acids: CASSLGDFFGNSPLHF.

The chain recombines TRBV12-3 or TRBV12-4 with TRBJ1-1. The CDR3 is 15 residues long. CDR3 sequence: CASSSGQLKNTEAFF.

The V and J genes are TRBV6-1 and TRBJ1-3; TCRdb outputs TRBD1, but without DNA this stays unchecked. CDR3 size: 14 residues. Germline V gives CDR1 MNHNS, CDR2 SASEGT. Here the CDR3 reads CATTRTGSGNTIYF.

The genes are TRBV15 and TRBJ2-7; TCRdb's D gene call, TRBD1, goes unchecked for lack of DNA. Germline CDR1 LNHNV, CDR2 YYDKDF (reference sequence). CDR3 size: 13 residues. The CDR3 here is CATSKGVSYEQYF.

The V call is TRBV6-5, the J call TRBJ2-2; with no DNA, the TCRdb D assignment of TRBD1 cannot be verified. From germline, CDR1 is MNHEY and CDR2 SVGAGI. The CDR3 covers 15 residues. The CDR3 sequence is CASSYEGAGTGELFF.

The chain combines TRBV6-1 with TRBJ1-1; TCRdb's assignment of TRBD1 cannot be checked, as there is no DNA. This CDR3 comprises 12 residues. Germline V gene data show CDR1 as MNHNS and CDR2 as SASEGT. CDR3 region: CATDRVWTEAFF.

The V call is TRBV20-1, the J call TRBJ2-4. There are 14 residues in the CDR3. Germline CDR1 is DFQATT and CDR2 is SNEGSKA (reference sequence). CDR3 protein: CSARMDSAKNIQYF.

The chain joins TRBV28 to TRBJ2-7; the D call of TRBD1 rests on TCRdb alone, since no DNA is present to check it. This CDR3 is 16 amino acids long. Germline V gene lookup returns CDR1 MDHEN and CDR2 SYDVKM. CDR3: CASSLAGTGLPYEQYF.

The J gene is TRBJ2-5, the V gene TRBV10-3; TCRdb reports TRBD2, a call that lacks DNA to check it against. The CDR3 sequence is 16 residues long. Germline V gene data show CDR1 as ENHRY and CDR2 as SYGVKD. CDR3 amino acids: CAISESWLAEGETQYF.

The chain employs TRBV27 and TRBJ2-7. Germline CDR1 is MNHEY and CDR2 is SMNVEV (reference sequence). This CDR3 has 15 residues. The CDR3: CASSLEVYNSYEQYF.

V usage is TRBV28 and J usage is TRBJ2-7; with no DNA, the TCRdb D assignment of TRBD1 cannot be verified. The CDR3 loop spans 12 amino acids. In germline, CDR1 is MDHEN, CDR2 SYDVKM. The CDR3 loop reads CASSLGQGRKYF.

The J gene is TRBJ2-1, the V gene TRBV3-1. This CDR3 contains 16 residues. Per germline, CDR1 LGHDT and CDR2 YNNKEL (reference sequence). This chain's CDR3 is CASSQGFTGSYNEQFF.

The CDR3 reads CASSPSGTVIREAGYTF. The chain carries TRBV7-9 and TRBJ1-2; the TCRdb D gene call, TRBD1, has no DNA to confirm it. The CDR3 has 17 amino acids. The V gene's germline CDR1 is SEHNR and CDR2 FQNEAQ (reference sequence).

The CDR3 sequence: CASSYRQGVSTEAFF. V gene TRBV6-5 combines with J gene TRBJ1-1; as DNA is missing, the TRBD1 call by TCRdb cannot be tested. This CDR3 is built from 15 residues. The germline V gene encodes CDR1 MNHEY and CDR2 SVGAGI.

The rearrangement uses TRBV7-8 and TRBJ2-7; the TRBD2 assignment by TCRdb is unverifiable without DNA. The V gene's germline CDR1 is SGHVS and CDR2 FQNEAQ. CDR3 length: 16 residues. The CDR3 spells CASSRGGLEGSYEQYF.

The chain has TRBV11-2 and TRBJ2-5; checking the TCRdb D call of TRBD1 is not possible without DNA. Germline-derived CDR1 and CDR2 are SGHAT and FQNNGV. This CDR3 is 19 amino acids long. The CDR3 is CASSSRGGRERLVQETQYF.

The gene calls are TRBV5-1 and TRBJ2-5; checking the TCRdb D call of TRBD1 is not possible without DNA. In germline, CDR1 is SGHRS, CDR2 YFSETQ. CDR3 length equals 14 residues. The CDR3 sequence is CASSSGQPQETQYF.

The CDR3 sequence is CASSRGDYNSPLHF. The chain joins TRBV7-9 to TRBJ1-6. This CDR3 comprises 14 residues. CDR1 is SEHNR and CDR2 is FQNEAQ in the germline V gene (reference sequence).

This rearrangement joins TRBV12-3 or TRBV12-4 to TRBJ2-7; the TCRdb call, TRBD2, lacks DNA for checking. The CDR3 totals 17 residues. Here the CDR3 reads CASSRRVLAGVPYEQYF.

V is TRBV7-9 and J is TRBJ1-1. Germline values: CDR1 SEHNR, CDR2 FQNEAQ (reference sequence). The CDR3 consists of 12 residues. Here the CDR3 reads CASSPGVTEAFF.